The 20 T cell receptor beta chains in this list originate from one sample, sequenced in a study of beta chain features in type 1 diabetes (dated by TCRdb to the late 2010s). What the authors observed across the whole study: In all four CD4+ subsets, TCRB CDR3 length was moderately but significantly shorter in type 1 diabetes patients.

Library method: the immunoSEQ multiplex PCR assay. The High Capacity cDNA Reverse Transcription Kit was used to reverse transcribe all of the isolated RNA, meaning that expressed TCRB transcripts were what got sequenced. Entries here come from immuneACCESS through TCRdb and include only in-frame sequences with V and J called. Some clones fail to appear in such tables; in the studies checked, an unresolved V gene covers under half of the shortfall, and the cause of the remainder is unknown. This sample holds 250,000 to 300,000 clones; 24% were observed only once. The ten largest clones represent over 0.01% of the sample. Their specific antigens are unknown. Sequenced input: naive CD4+ T cells from blood. Read against the paper, the sample's cell subset or site label means: true naive CD4+ T cells. The source is a woman in her 30s with type 1 diabetes.

This clone was seen just once. J is TRBJ1-1 and V is TRBV28, with TRBD1 matching 9 bases. There are 16 residues in the CDR3. Germline V gene data show CDR1 as MDHEN and CDR2 as SYDVKM. J lost 3 bases, V lost 3 bases, and 8 bases had no gene match. CDR3 bases: TGTGCCAGCAGTTTTATGGGACAGGGCCCGGACACTGAAGCTTTCTTT. Encoded protein: CASSFMGQGPDTEAFF.

The chain employs TRBV28 and TRBJ2-1; 13 bases are a match to TRBD2. The CDR3 sequence is 16 residues long. Germline assignment: CDR1 MDHEN and CDR2 SYDVKM. The V segment lost 4 bases and the J segment 6 bases; nucleotides outside the gene matches: 6. CDR3 region: CASSYAGLAGSNEQFF. DNA for the CDR3: TGTGCCAGCAGTTATGCGGGACTAGCGGGAAGCAATGAGCAGTTCTTC. The full variable domain, in which reference TRBV28 and TRBJ2-1 provide the parts outside the CDR3, is DVKVTQSSRYLVKRTGEKVFLECVQDMDHENMFWYRQDPGLGLRLIYFSYDVKMKEKGDIPEGYSVSREKKERFSLILESASTNQTSMYLCASSYAGLAGSNEQFFGPGTRLTVL.

CDR3 in DNA: TGTGCCAGCAGCACCCGAGGACAGGGGTTTGCTGGCTACACCTTC. It specifies CASSTRGQGFAGYTF. The chain recombines TRBV9 with TRBJ1-2; 9 bases are shared with TRBD1. V shed 4 bases, J shed 7 bases, and the junction held 11 bases outside the gene matches. The length of the CDR3 is 15 residues. Germline V gives CDR1 SGDLS, CDR2 YYNGEE.

The V and J genes are TRBV9 and TRBJ2-5; tentative D call: TRBD1 (7 bases). The V end was cut by 4 bases, the J end by 4 bases, with 20 bases between. This CDR3 region has 16 residues. Per germline, CDR1 SGDLS and CDR2 YYNGEE. The CDR3 region has the DNA TGTGCCAGCAGCCCCAGGGGGGTGTTGGGGGGAGAGACCCAGTACTTC. It encodes CASSPRGVLGGETQYF.

This clone came up a few times. This chain connects TRBV6-1 to TRBJ2-7; TRBD2 matches at 10 bases. J lost 4 bases, V lost 5 bases, and 5 bases had no gene match. Germline CDR1 reads MNHNS; CDR2 reads SASEGT. The CDR3 runs 14 residues. CDR3 loop: CASSLLAGVYEQYF. The CDR3 DNA sequence: TGTGCCAGCAGTCTCCTAGCGGGAGTTTACGAGCAGTACTTC.

This clone was seen a few times. The CDR3 is CSVERGTGIAFF. Written as DNA, the CDR3 is TGCAGCGTTGAGCGAGGAACAGGAATCGCTTTCTTT. The V gene is TRBV29-1, the J gene TRBJ1-1; D is perhaps TRBD1 (5 bases). The CDR3 spans 12 residues. V lost 3 bases and J 11 bases, leaving 16 bases between the germline ends. Germline CDR1 SQVTM, CDR2 ANQGSEA.

The rearrangement links TRBV5-4 to TRBJ1-2; 7 bases fit TRBD1. Germline values: CDR1 SGHNT, CDR2 YYREEE (reference sequence). This CDR3 spans 14 amino acids. V gave up 0 bases and J gave up 8 bases; unmatched junction bases: 7. CDR3 protein: CASSLERRDRGYTF. The CDR3 DNA sequence: TGTGCCAGCAGCTTGGAACGCAGGGACAGAGGCTACACCTTC. Drawing the rest from reference TRBV5-4 and TRBJ1-2, the complete variable domain is ETGVTQSPTHLIKTRGQQVTLRCSSQSGHNTVSWYQQALGQGPQFIFQYYREEENGRGNFPPRFSGLQFPNYSSELNVNALELDDSALYLCASSLERRDRGYTFGSGTRLTVV.

In this sample, this clone turned up a few times. The chain couples TRBV6-5 to TRBJ2-3; 8 bases map to TRBD2. The CDR3 consists of 16 residues. The ends lost 4 bases at V and 1 base at J; junction bases unmatched: 7. The germline V gene encodes CDR1 MNHEY and CDR2 SVGAGI. This CDR3 is CASSLGLGVGTDTQYF. The DNA for the CDR3 is TGTGCCAGCAGTTTGGGACTAGGAGTCGGCACAGATACGCAGTATTTT.

There are a few counts of this clone. The chain has TRBV20-1 and TRBJ2-3; unclear D gene. The V and J ends lost 5 bases and 3 bases respectively, with 6 bases between them. CDR1 DFQATT and CDR2 SNEGSKA come from the germline V gene (reference sequence). This CDR3 contains 11 residues. In DNA, the CDR3 is TGCAGTGCTCATCGGACAGATACGCAGTATTTT. Translating it yields CSAHRTDTQYF.

This clone was recorded a few times. The V call is TRBV12-5, the J call TRBJ2-5, with D tentatively TRBD2 (6 bases). Deletions cut 4 bases from V and 2 bases from J, with 14 bases between. This CDR3 region has 15 residues. CDR1 is LGHNT and CDR2 is FRNRAP in the germline V gene. The CDR3 coding sequence is TGTGCTAGTGGTTGGGCTAGCGTGGTTCAAGAGACCCAGTACTTC. Its protein product is CASGWASVVQETQYF.

There are a few counts of this clone. The chain employs TRBV30 and TRBJ2-3; 7 nucleotides agree with TRBD2. The trim removed 0 bases at V and 2 bases at J, leaving 8 bases unmatched. The CDR3 consists of 16 residues. Per germline, CDR1 GTSNPN and CDR2 SVGIG (reference sequence). The CDR3 sequence is CAWSVLGGGPTDTQYF. Here the CDR3 DNA reads TGTGCCTGGAGTGTACTTGGGGGAGGGCCCACAGATACGCAGTATTTT.

The CDR3 reads CASRPGQDYHWFF. CDR3 sequence (DNA): TGTGCCAGCAGGCCGGGACAGGACTACCATTGGTTCTTC. The chain recombines TRBV4-2 with TRBJ2-1; 8 bases match TRBD1. The CDR3 totals 13 residues. The germline CDR1 and CDR2 sequences are LGHNA and YNFKEQ. V lost 6 bases to trimming and J lost 15 bases; unmatched junction nucleotides: 13.

The rearrangement uses TRBV7-2 and TRBJ2-1; tentative D call: TRBD2 (7 bases). CDR1 is SGHTA and CDR2 is FQGNSA in the germline V gene. This CDR3 has 16 residues. The V gene lost 5 bases and the J gene lost 7 bases, with 21 bases spanning the gap. The CDR3 coding sequence is TGTGCCAGCAGCCCGAAAGGGGGGGGTAAGGGTAATGAGCAGTTCTTC. This sequence encodes CASSPKGGGKGNEQFF.

About this clone itself: The sample carries other DNA sequences with the same CDR3. This chain connects TRBV30 to TRBJ2-5, with no clear D. The CDR3 is 11 amino acids. Germline V gives CDR1 GTSNPN, CDR2 SVGIG (reference sequence). V dropped 2 bases and J dropped 5 bases, with 6 bases sitting between them. The CDR3, as DNA: TGTGCCTGGAGTCCGAGGGAGACCCAGTACTTC. It specifies CAWSPRETQYF.

A few counts support this clone. The chain combines TRBV6-4 with TRBJ2-1; 9 bases agree with TRBD1. V shed 10 bases and J 12 bases; nucleotides not matched to a gene: 10. Per the germline V gene, CDR1 is MRHNA and CDR2 is SNTAGT. This CDR3 spans 12 amino acids. The CDR3 DNA sequence: TGTGCCATACCTTCCGGGACAGGGAGGCAGTTCTTC. It is translated as CAIPSGTGRQFF.

This clone was counted between two and nine times. The same CDR3 also results from other DNA sequences found in this sample. V and J are TRBV5-4 and TRBJ1-1; no clear D gene. This CDR3 has 12 amino acids. Germline CDR1 and CDR2: SGHNT and YYREEE (reference sequence). V lost 0 bases, J lost 3 bases, and 3 bases lay in between. The CDR3 bases are TGTGCCAGCAGCTTGGTAGACACTGAAGCTTTCTTT. Translating gives CASSLVDTEAFF.

The chain joins TRBV29-1 to TRBJ2-4, with 7 nucleotides matching TRBD1. This CDR3 has 14 amino acids. Germline trimming cut 6 bases from V and 7 bases from J; bases unmatched to any gene: 12. From germline, CDR1 is SQVTM and CDR2 ANQGSEA. CDR3 bases: TGCAGCGTCATGGGACAGTCCCCTGTGAACATTCAGTACTTC. The encoded protein is CSVMGQSPVNIQYF.

The chain uses TRBV5-4 and TRBJ2-5, with TRBD2 identical over 10 bases. CDR3 length: 16 residues. CDR1 and CDR2 (germline): SGHNT, YYREEE (reference sequence). Germline trimming cut 1 base from V and 5 bases from J; bases unmatched to any gene: 8. CDR3 bases: TGTGCCAGCAGCTTGCCTAGCGGGAGTGTTGGGGAGACCCAGTACTTC. Its translation is CASSLPSGSVGETQYF.

This clone was seen a handful of times. V gene TRBV7-9 combines with J gene TRBJ2-1; 10 nucleotides line up with TRBD1. Germline CDR1 is SEHNR and CDR2 is FQNEAQ (reference sequence). V was pared by 5 bases and J by 5 bases, with 6 bases of the junction left unmatched. The length of the CDR3 is 15 residues. CDR3 nucleotide sequence: TGTGCCAGCAGCAAGCGACAGGGGGCTGACAATGAGCAGTTCTTC. It specifies CASSKRQGADNEQFF.

This clone was observed a handful of times. The J gene is TRBJ1-1, the V gene TRBV30; perhaps TRBD1 as D (5 bases). The CDR3 extends over 15 amino acids. V was trimmed by 5 bases and J by 1 base, leaving 17 bases between them. Germline values: CDR1 GTSNPN, CDR2 SVGIG (reference sequence). The CDR3 loop is CAWQKGQGRNTEAFF. Written as DNA, the CDR3 is TGTGCCTGGCAAAAAGGCCAGGGCCGGAACACTGAAGCTTTCTTT.